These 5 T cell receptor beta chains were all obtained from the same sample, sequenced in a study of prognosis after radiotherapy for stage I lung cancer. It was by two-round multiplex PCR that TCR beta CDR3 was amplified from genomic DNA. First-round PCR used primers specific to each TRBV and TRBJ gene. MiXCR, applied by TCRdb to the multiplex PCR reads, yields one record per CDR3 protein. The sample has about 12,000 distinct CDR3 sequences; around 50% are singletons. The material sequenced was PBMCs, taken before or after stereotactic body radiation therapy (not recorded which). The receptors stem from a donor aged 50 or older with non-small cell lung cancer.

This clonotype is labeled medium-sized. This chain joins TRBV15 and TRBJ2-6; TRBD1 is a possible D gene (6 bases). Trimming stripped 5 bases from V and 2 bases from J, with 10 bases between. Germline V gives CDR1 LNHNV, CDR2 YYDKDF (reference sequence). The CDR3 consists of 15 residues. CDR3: CATSVDRPGANVLTF. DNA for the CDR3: TGTGCCACCAGCGTCGACAGGCCTGGGGCCAACGTCCTGACTTTC.

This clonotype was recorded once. CDR3 sequence: CASSRDRGHINTIYF. The CDR3 nucleotides read TGTGCCAGCAGTCGGGACAGGGGGCATATAAACACCATATATTTT. The rearrangement joins TRBV2 to TRBJ1-3; 12 positions match TRBD1. J lost 6 bases, V lost 5 bases, and 5 bases had no gene match. CDR1 and CDR2 from the germline V gene are SNHLY and FYNNEI. There are 15 residues in the CDR3. The variable domain in full, completed from reference TRBV2 and TRBJ1-3, reads EPEVTQTPSHQVTQMGQEVILRCVPISNHLYFYWYRQILGQKVEFLVSFYNNEISEKSEIFDDQFSVERPDGSNFTLKIRSTKLEDSAMYFCASSRDRGHINTIYFGEGSWLTVV.

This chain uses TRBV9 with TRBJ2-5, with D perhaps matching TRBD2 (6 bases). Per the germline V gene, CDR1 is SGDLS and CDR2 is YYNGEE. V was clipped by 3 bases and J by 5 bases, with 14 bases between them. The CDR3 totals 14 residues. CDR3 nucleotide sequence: TGTGCCAGCAGCGCCTCGAGCGGGCGGGAGACCCAGTACTTC. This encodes CASSASSGRETQYF.

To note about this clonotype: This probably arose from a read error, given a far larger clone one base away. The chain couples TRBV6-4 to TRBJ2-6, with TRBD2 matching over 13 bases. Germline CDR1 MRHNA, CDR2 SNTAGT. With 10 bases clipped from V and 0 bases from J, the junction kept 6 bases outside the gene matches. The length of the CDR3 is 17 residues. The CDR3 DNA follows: TGTGCCATCGGACTAGCGGGAGACCCCTCTGGGGCCAACGTCCTGACTTTC. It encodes CAIGLAGDPSGANVLTF.

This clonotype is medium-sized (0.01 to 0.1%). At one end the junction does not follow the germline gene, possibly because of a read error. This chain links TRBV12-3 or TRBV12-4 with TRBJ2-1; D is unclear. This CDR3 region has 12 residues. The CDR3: CATRGTHNEQFF. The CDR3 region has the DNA TGCGCCACCCGAGGCACACACAATGAGCAGTTCTTC.